The present T cell receptor beta chain was sequenced within a study of graft-versus-host responses after intestinal transplantation. As for the study in general: Tacrolimus plus steroids were given to all recipients for two to three years, preceded by anti-thymocyte globulin induction.

CDR1 is MNHNY, CDR2 SVGAGI, per germline (reference sequence). Trimming took off 8 bases at V and 5 bases at J, with 9 bases between the two ends. The CDR3 has 11 residues. Points on this clone: The antigen remains unidentified.

TCRdb's copy holds only in-frame clones and misses some; the assay was immunoSEQ multiplex PCR. The data contain approximately 75,000 clones, 94% of them singletons. Regarding the study as a whole: GvH clones appeared in recipient marrow, some first in ileum or blood.

The sequence derives from a human donor who received an intestinal transplant. This chain links TRBV6-6 with TRBJ2-5, with D possibly called TRBD1 or TRBD2 (5 bases each). Specimen: unstimulated CD8+ T cells sorted from spleen or lymph node cells, collected before intestinal transplant. CDR3 bases: TGTGCCAGCCTCAGGGAGGAGACCCAGTACTTC. Translation: CASLREETQYF.